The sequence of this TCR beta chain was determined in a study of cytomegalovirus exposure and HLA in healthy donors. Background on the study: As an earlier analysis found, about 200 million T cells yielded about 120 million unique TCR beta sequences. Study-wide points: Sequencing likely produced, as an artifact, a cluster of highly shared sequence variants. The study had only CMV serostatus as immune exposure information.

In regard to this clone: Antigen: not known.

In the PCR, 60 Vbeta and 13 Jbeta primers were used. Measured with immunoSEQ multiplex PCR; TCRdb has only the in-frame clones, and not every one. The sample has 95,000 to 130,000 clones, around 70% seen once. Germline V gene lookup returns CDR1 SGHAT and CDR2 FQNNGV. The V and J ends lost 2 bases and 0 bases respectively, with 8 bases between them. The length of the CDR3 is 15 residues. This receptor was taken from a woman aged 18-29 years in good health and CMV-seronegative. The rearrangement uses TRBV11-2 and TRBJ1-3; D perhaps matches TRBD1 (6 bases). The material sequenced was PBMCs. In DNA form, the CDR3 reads TGTGCCAGCAGCTTAACAGGGATCTCTGGAAACACCATATATTTT. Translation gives CASSLTGISGNTIYF. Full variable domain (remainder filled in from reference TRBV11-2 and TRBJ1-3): EAGVAQSPRYKIIEKRQSVAFWCNPISGHATLYWYQQILGQGPKLLIQFQNNGVVDDSQLPKDRFSAERLKGVDSTLKIQPAKLEDSAVYLCASSLTGISGNTIYFGEGSWLTVV.